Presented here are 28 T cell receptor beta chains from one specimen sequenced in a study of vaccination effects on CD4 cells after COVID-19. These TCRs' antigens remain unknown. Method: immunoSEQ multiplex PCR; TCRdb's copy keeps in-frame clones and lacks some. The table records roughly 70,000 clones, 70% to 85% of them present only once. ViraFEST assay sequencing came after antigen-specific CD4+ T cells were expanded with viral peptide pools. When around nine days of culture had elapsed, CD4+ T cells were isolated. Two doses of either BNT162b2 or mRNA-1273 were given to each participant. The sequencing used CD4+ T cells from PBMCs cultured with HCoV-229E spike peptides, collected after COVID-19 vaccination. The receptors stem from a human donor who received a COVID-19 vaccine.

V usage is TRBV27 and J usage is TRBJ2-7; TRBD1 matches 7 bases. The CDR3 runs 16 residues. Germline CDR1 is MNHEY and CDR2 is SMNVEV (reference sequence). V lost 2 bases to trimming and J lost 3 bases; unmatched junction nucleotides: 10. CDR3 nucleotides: TGTGCCAGCAGTTTAAACATCCGGGACAGCGTCTACGAGCAGTACGTC. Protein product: CASSLNIRDSVYEQYV.

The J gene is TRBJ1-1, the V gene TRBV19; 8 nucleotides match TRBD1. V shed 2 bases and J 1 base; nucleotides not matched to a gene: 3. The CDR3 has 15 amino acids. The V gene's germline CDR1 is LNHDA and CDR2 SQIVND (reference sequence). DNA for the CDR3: TGTGCCAGTAGTATAAGGGACAGGCAGAACACTGAAGCTTTCTTT. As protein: CASSIRDRQNTEAFF.

CDR3 DNA sequence: TGCGCCAGCAGCCTGCACGGTACAGGGGCTGGAAACACCATATATTTT. Translating it yields CASSLHGTGAGNTIYF. The chain joins TRBV4-1 to TRBJ1-3, with 7 positions matching TRBD1. Trimming at V came to 4 bases and at J to 2 bases, leaving 8 bases not matched to a gene. Germline lookup yields CDR1 MGHRA and CDR2 YSYEKL. This CDR3 comprises 16 residues.

The CDR3 DNA reads TGTGCCAGCAGTTTATTAGCGCCGAGGGAAGCTTTCTTT. Translation gives CASSLLAPREAFF. This chain links TRBV28 with TRBJ1-1, with D unclear. The CDR3 consists of 13 residues. Trimming cost V 1 base and J 8 bases, with 11 bases left between them. Germline-derived CDR1 and CDR2 are MDHEN and SYDVKM.

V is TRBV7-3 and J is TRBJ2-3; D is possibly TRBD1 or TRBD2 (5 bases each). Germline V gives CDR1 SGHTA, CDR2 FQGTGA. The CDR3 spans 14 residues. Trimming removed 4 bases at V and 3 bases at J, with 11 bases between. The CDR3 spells CASSSSGPTDTQYF. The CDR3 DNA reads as TGTGCCAGCAGCTCCTCGGGGCCGACAGATACGCAGTATTTT.

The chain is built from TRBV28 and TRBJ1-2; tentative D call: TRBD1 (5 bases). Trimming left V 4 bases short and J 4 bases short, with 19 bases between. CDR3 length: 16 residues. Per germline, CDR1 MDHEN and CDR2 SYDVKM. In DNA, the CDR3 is TGTGCCAGCAGTTCCCCCGGCAGGGCTAGTGGCTATGGCTACACCTTC. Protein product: CASSSPGRASGYGYTF.

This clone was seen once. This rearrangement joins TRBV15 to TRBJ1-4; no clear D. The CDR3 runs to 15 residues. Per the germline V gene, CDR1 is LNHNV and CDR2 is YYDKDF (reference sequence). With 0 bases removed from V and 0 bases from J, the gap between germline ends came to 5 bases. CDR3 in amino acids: CATSRDPATNEKLFF. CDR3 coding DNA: TGTGCCACCAGCAGAGATCCAGCAACTAATGAAAAACTGTTTTTT.

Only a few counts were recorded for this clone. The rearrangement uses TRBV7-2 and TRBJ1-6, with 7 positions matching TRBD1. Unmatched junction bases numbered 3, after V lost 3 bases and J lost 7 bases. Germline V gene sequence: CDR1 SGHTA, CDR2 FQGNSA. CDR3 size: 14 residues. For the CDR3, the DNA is TGTGCCAGCAGCTTGGGGGACAGCAATTCACCCCTCCACTTT. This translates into CASSLGDSNSPLHF.

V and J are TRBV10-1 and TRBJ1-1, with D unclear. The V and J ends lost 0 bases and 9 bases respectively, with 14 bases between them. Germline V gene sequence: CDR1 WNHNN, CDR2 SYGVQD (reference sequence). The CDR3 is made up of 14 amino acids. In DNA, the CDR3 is TGCGCCAGCAGTGAGTCTGGTCTTGGAACGCAAGCTTTCTTT. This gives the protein CASSESGLGTQAFF.

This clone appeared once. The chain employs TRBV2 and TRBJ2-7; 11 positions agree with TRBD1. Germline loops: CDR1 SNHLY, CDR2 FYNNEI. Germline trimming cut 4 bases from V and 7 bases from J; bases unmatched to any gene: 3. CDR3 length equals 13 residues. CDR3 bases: TGTGCCAGCAGTGGGGACAGGGGGGGAGAGCAGTACGTC. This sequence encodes CASSGDRGGEQYV.

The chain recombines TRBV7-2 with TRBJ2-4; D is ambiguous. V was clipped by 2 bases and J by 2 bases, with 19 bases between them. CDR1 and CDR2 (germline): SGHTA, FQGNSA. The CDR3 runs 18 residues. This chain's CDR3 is CASSLFGRTLPTKNIQYF. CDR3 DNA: TGTGCCAGCAGCTTATTCGGACGGACCCTTCCAACCAAAAACATTCAGTACTTC.

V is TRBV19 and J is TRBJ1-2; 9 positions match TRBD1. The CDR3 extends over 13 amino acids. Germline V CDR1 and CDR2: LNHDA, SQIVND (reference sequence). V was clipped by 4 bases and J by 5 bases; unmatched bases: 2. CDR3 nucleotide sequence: TGTGCCAGTAGTAGGGACAGGGAGTATGGCTACACCTTC. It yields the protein CASSRDREYGYTF.

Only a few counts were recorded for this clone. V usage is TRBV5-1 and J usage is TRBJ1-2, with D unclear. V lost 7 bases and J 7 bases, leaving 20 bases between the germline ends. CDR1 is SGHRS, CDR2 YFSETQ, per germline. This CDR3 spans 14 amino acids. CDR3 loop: CASGPDSGLPGYTF. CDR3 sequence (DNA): TGCGCCAGCGGTCCGGACTCTGGTCTGCCTGGCTACACCTTC. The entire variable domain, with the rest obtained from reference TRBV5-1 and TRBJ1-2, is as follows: KAGVTQTPRYLIKTRGQQVTLSCSPISGHRSVSWYQQTPGQGLQFLFEYFSETQRNKGNFPGRFSGRQFSNSRSEMNVSTLELGDSALYLCASGPDSGLPGYTFGSGTRLTVV.

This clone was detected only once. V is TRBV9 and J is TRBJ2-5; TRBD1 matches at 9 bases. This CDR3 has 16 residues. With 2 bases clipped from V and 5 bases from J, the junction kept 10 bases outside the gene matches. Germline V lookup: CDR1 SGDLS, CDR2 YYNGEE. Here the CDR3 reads CASSVNTGGAGETQYF. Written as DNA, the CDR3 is TGTGCCAGCAGCGTTAATACAGGGGGCGCCGGGGAGACCCAGTACTTC.

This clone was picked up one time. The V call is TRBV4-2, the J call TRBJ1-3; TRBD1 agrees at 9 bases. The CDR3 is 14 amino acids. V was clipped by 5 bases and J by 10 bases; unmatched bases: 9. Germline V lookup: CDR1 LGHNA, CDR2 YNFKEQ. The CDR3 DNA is TGTGCCAGCAGCACCCGGGACAGGGAGGTGACCATATATTTT. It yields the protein CASSTRDREVTIYF.

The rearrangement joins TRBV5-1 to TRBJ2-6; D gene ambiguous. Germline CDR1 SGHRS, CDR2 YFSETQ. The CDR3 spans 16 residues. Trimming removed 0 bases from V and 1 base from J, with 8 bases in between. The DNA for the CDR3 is TGCGCCAGCAGCTTGGCCGGACGATCTGGGGCCAACGTCCTGACTTTC. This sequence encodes CASSLAGRSGANVLTF. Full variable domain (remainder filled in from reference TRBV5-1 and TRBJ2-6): KAGVTQTPRYLIKTRGQQVTLSCSPISGHRSVSWYQQTPGQGLQFLFEYFSETQRNKGNFPGRFSGRQFSNSRSEMNVSTLELGDSALYLCASSLAGRSGANVLTFGAGSRLTVL.

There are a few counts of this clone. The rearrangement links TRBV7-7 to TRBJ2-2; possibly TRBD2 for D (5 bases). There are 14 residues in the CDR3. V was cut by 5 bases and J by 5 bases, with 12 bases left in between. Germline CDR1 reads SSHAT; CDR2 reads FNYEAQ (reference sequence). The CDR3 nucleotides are TGTGCCAGCAGCCTAAGTAGAGGGACCGGGGAGCTGTTTTTT. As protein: CASSLSRGTGELFF.

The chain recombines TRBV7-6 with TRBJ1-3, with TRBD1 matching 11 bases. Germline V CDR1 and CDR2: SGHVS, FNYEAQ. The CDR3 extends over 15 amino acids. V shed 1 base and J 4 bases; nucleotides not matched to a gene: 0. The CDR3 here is CASSLGTGGGNTIYF. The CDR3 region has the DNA TGTGCCAGCAGCTTAGGGACAGGGGGCGGAAACACCATATATTTT. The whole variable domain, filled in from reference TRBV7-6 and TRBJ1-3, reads GAGVSQSPRYKVTKRGQDVALRCDPISGHVSLYWYRQALGQGPEFLTYFNYEAQQDKSGLPNDRFSAERPEGSISTLTIQRTEQRDSAMYRCASSLGTGGGNTIYFGEGSWLTVV.

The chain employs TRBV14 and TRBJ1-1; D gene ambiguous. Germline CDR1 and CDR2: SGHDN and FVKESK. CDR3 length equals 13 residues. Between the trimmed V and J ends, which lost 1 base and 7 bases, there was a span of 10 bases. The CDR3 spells CASSQGRGYEAFF. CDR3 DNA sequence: TGTGCCAGCAGCCAAGGTCGGGGATATGAAGCTTTCTTT.

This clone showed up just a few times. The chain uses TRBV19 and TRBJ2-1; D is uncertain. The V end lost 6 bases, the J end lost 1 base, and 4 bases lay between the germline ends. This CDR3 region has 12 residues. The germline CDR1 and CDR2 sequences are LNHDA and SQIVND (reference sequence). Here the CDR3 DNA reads TGTGCCAGTAGACAGTCCTACAATGAGCAGTTCTTC. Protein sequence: CASRQSYNEQFF.

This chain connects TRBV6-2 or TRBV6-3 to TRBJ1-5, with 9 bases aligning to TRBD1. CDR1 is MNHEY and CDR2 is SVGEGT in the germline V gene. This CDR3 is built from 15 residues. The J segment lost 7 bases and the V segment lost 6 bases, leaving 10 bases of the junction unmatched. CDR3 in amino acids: CASSRGQGIGQPQHF. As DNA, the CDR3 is TGTGCCAGCAGCCGTGGACAGGGGATTGGACAGCCCCAGCATTTT.

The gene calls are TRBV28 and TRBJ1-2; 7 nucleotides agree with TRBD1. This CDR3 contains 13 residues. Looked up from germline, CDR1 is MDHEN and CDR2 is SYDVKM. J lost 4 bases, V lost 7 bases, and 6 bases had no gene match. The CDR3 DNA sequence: TGTGCCAGCACTCCGGGACAGCCCTATGGCTACACCTTC. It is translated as CASTPGQPYGYTF.

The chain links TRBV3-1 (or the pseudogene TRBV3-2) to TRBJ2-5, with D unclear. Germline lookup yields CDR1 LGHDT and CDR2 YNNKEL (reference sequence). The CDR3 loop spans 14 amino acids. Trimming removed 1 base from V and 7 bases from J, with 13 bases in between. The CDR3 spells CASSQGIGIGTQYF. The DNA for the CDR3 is TGTGCCAGCAGCCAAGGTATTGGCATCGGGACCCAGTACTTC.

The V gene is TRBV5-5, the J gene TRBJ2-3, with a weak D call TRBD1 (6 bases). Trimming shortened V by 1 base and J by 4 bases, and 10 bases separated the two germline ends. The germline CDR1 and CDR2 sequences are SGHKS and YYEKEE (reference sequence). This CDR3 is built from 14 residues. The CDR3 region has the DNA TGTGCCAGCAGCTTGAGGGCAGGGGCAGATACGCAGTATTTT. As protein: CASSLRAGADTQYF. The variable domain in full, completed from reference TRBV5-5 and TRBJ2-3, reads DAGVTQSPTHLIKTRGQQVTLRCSPISGHKSVSWYQQVLGQGPQFIFQYYEKEERGRGNFPDRFSARQFPNYSSELNVNALLLGDSALYLCASSLRAGADTQYFGPGTRLTVL.

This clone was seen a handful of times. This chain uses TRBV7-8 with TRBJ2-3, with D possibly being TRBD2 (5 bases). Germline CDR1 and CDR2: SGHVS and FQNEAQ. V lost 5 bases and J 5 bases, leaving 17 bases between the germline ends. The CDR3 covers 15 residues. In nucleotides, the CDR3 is TGTGCCAGCAGCGCAGTCAGCTTCGAGGGAGATACGCAGTATTTT. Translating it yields CASSAVSFEGDTQYF.

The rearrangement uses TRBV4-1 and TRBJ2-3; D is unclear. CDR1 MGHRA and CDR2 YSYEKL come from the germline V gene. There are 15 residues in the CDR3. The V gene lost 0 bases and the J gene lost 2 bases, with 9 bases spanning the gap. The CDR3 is CASSQDVHTTDTQYF. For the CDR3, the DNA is TGCGCCAGCAGCCAAGACGTACATACCACAGATACGCAGTATTTT.

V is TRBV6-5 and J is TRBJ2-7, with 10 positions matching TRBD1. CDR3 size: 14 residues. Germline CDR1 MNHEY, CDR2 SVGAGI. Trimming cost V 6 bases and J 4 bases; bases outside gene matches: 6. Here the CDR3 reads CASRDPGQGYEQYV. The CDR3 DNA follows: TGTGCCAGCAGGGACCCGGGACAGGGGTACGAGCAGTACGTC.

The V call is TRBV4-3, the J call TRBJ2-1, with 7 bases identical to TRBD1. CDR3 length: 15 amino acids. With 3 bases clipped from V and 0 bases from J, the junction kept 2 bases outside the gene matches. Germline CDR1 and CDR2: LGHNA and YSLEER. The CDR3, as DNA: TGCGCCAGCAGCCAGGACAGGAGCTCCTACAATGAGCAGTTCTTC. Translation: CASSQDRSSYNEQFF.